This TCR beta chain derives from a study of vaccination and CD4 T cells after COVID-19. Remarks on this clonotype: Its antigen is unknown.

The sample's time point: late sampling 161 to 241 days after vaccination in three convalescent patients. Stated treatment: roughly 11-day PBMC culture with coronavirus spike peptide pools or control peptides (ViraFEST assay). Cultured CD4+ T cell DNA underwent sequencing with the Oncomine TCR Beta short-read assay. A single record per CDR3 protein comes from TCRdb applying MiXCR to the PCR reads. The sample lists about 17,000 distinct CDR3 sequences, roughly 50% occurring once. Germline V gene sequence: CDR1 MNHNS, CDR2 SASEGT. Trimming cost V 2 bases and J 4 bases, with 8 bases left between them. The CDR3 totals 13 residues.

V and J are TRBV6-1 and TRBJ1-1; weak D call: TRBD1 (6 bases). Sample: CD4+ T cells from blood, cultured in vitro, taken about 7 months after SARS-CoV-2 vaccination. This TCR was recovered from a human donor who had recovered from COVID-19. The CDR3 bases are TGTGCCAGCAGTGAACACAGGGTCACTGAAGCTTTCTTT. This sequence encodes CASSEHRVTEAFF.